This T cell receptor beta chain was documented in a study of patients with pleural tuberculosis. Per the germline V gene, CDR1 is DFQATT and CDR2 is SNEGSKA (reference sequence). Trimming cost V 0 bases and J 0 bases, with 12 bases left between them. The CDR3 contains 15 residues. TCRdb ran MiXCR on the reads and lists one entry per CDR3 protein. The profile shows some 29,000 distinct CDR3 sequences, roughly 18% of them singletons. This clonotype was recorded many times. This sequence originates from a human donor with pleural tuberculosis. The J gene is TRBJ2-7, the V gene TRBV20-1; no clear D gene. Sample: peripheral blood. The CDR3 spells CSARDSAASSYEQYF. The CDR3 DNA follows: TGCAGTGCTAGAGATTCGGCGGCCAGCTCCTACGAGCAGTACTTC.